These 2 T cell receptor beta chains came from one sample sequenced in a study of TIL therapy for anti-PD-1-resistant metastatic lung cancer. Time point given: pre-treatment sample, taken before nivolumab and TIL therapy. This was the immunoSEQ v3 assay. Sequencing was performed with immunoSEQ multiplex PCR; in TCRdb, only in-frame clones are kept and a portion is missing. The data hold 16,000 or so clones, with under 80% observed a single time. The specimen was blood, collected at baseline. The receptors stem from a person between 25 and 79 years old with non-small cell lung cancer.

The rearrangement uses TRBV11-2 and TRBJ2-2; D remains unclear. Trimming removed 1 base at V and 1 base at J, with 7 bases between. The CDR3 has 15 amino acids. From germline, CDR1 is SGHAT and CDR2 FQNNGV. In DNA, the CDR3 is TGTGCCAGCAGCTTAGTGCCACAGAACACCGGGGAGCTGTTTTTT. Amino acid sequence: CASSLVPQNTGELFF.

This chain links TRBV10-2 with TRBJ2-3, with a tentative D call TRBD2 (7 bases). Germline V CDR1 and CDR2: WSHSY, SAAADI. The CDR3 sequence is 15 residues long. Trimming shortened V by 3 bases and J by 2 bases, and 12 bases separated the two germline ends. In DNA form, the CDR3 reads TGCGCCAGCAGTGATGGGGGGGGCCACACAGATACGCAGTATTTT. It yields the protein CASSDGGGHTDTQYF.